Each of the 8 T cell receptor beta chains below was sequenced from the same sample in a study of cytomegalovirus exposure and HLA in healthy donors. PCR was performed using 60 Vbeta and 13 Jbeta primers. The method was immunoSEQ multiplex PCR; TCRdb's version includes in-frame clones alone and lacks a portion of them. The table records around 180,000 clones, around 77% of them present only once. Specimen: PBMCs. These receptors came from a man in his 60s in good health and CMV-seronegative.

The rearrangement joins TRBV11-1 to TRBJ2-1, with 12 bases matching TRBD1. CDR3 size: 15 residues. The germline CDR1 and CDR2 sequences are SGHAT and FQDESV (reference sequence). Trimming took 5 bases from V and 7 from J; bases not matched to a gene: 6. CDR3 nucleotide sequence: TGTGCCAGCAGCCTGGGACAGGGGGCGCGGAATGAGCAGTTCTTC. Translating gives CASSLGQGARNEQFF.

This sequence joins TRBV6-1 and TRBJ2-4; 7 bases line up with TRBD1. V dropped 0 bases and J dropped 15; count of bases not matched to a gene: 8. This CDR3 has 13 amino acids. CDR1 MNHNS and CDR2 SASEGT come from the germline V gene. CDR3 sequence reads: CASSEAGQIFRYF. CDR3 sequence (DNA): TGTGCCAGCAGTGAAGCGGGACAGATTTTCCGGTACTTC.

CDR3: CASSRGQWTYEQYF. As DNA, the CDR3 is TGTGCCAGCAGCAGGGGACAGTGGACCTACGAGCAGTACTTC. The chain recombines TRBV5-6 with TRBJ2-7; TRBD1 aligns across 7 bases. The trim removed 4 bases at V and 2 bases at J, leaving 6 bases unmatched. CDR1 is SGHDT, CDR2 YYEEEE, per germline. The CDR3 spans 14 residues.

The V call is TRBV5-4, the J call TRBJ2-6; 7 bases fit TRBD2. CDR1 is SGHNT and CDR2 is YYREEE in the germline V gene (reference sequence). The trim removed 4 bases at V and 0 bases at J, leaving 7 bases unmatched. The CDR3 totals 17 residues. DNA of the CDR3: TGTGCCAGCAGCCGAACGGGAGGTCTCTCTGGGGCCAACGTCCTGACTTTC. Its protein product is CASSRTGGLSGANVLTF.

The chain is built from TRBV5-1 and TRBJ2-7, with 8 bases that match TRBD1. Germline V gives CDR1 SGHRS, CDR2 YFSETQ. This CDR3 region has 15 residues. Unmatched junction bases numbered 7, after V lost 4 bases and J lost 1 base. CDR3 protein: CASSRGQGSSYEQYF. The CDR3, as DNA: TGCGCCAGCAGCCGTGGACAGGGTTCGTCCTACGAGCAGTACTTC. The entire variable domain, with the rest obtained from reference TRBV5-1 and TRBJ2-7, is as follows: KAGVTQTPRYLIKTRGQQVTLSCSPISGHRSVSWYQQTPGQGLQFLFEYFSETQRNKGNFPGRFSGRQFSNSRSEMNVSTLELGDSALYLCASSRGQGSSYEQYFGPGTRLTVT.

The J gene is TRBJ2-2, the V gene TRBV10-3, with D possibly matching TRBD2 (7 bases). The ends were cut back, 0 bases at V and 2 bases at J, with 10 bases in the middle. The CDR3 consists of 16 residues. The germline V gene has CDR1 ENHRY and CDR2 SYGVKD. The CDR3 loop is CAISESAGANTGELFF. CDR3 DNA sequence: TGTGCCATCAGTGAGTCGGCGGGGGCTAACACCGGGGAGCTGTTTTTT.

The count of this clone is one. The chain joins TRBV28 to TRBJ2-1, with 9 bases aligning to TRBD2. From germline, CDR1 is MDHEN and CDR2 SYDVKM. The CDR3 covers 15 residues. The ends lost 5 bases at V and 4 bases at J; junction bases unmatched: 6. In DNA, the CDR3 is TGTGCCAGCAGTCGACCGGGACTAGCTTACAATGAGCAGTTCTTC. Amino acids: CASSRPGLAYNEQFF.

In its sample, this clone was seen a few times. The rearrangement links TRBV21-1 to TRBJ2-1; TRBD1 reflects the table's D call only, with no check against the DNA. TRBV21-1 is a recognized pseudogene. The CDR3 loop spans 12 amino acids. As DNA, the CDR3 is TGTGCCAGCGGTATAGGGGGAGCTGAGCAGTTCTTC. It yields the protein CASGIGGAEQFF.